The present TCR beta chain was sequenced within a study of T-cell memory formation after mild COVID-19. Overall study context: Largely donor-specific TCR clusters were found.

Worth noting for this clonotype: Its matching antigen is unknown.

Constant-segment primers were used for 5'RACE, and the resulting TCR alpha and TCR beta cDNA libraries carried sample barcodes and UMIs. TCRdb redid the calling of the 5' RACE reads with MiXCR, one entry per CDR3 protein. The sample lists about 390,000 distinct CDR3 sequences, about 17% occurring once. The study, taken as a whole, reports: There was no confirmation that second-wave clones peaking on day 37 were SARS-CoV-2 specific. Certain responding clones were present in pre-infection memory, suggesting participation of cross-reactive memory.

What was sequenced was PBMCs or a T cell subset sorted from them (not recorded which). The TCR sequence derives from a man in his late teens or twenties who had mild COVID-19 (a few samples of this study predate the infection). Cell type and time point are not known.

In DNA form, the CDR3 reads TGTGCCAGCTCACCACGGGGGGACTACGAGCAGTACTTC. It codes for CASSPRGDYEQYF. This chain connects TRBV18 to TRBJ2-7; D may be TRBD2 (6 bases). With 1 base removed from V and 3 bases from J, the gap between germline ends came to 7 bases. The length of the CDR3 is 13 residues. The germline V gene has CDR1 KGHSH and CDR2 LQKENI.